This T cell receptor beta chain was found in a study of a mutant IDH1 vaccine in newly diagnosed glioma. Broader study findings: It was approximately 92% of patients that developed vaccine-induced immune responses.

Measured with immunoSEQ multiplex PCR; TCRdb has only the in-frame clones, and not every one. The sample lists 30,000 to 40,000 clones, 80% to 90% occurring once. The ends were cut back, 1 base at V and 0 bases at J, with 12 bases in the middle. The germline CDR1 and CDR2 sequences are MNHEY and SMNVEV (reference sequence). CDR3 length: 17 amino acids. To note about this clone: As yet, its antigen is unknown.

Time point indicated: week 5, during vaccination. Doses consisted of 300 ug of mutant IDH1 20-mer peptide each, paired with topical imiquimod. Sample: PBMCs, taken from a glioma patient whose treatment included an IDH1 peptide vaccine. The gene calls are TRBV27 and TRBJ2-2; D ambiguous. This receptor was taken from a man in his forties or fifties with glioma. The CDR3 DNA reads TGTGCCAGCAGTTTATACAGTACAAACGCGAACACCGGGGAGCTGTTTTTT. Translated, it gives CASSLYSTNANTGELFF.